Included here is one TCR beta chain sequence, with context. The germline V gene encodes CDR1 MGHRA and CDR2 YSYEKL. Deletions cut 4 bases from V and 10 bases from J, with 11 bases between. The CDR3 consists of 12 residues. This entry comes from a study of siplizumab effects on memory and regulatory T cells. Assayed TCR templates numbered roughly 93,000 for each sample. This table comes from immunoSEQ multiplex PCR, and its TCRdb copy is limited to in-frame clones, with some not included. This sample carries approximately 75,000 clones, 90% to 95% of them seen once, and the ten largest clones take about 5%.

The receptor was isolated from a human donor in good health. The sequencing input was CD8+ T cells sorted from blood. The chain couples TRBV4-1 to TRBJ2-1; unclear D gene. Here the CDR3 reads CASSPDAREQFF. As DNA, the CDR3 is TGCGCCAGCAGCCCGGACGCCCGGGAGCAGTTCTTC.